This passage covers 29 T cell receptor beta chains from one sample sequenced in a study of cytomegalovirus exposure and HLA in healthy donors. Amplification used 60 Vbeta primers and 13 Jbeta primers. Generated by immunoSEQ multiplex PCR, the TCRdb table keeps only in-frame clones and is missing some. The data contain about 230,000 clones, roughly 90% of them singletons. The sample consisted of PBMCs. The receptors were sampled from a woman aged 18 to 35 in good health and CMV-seronegative.

The J gene is TRBJ2-2, the V gene TRBV9, with D perhaps matching TRBD1 (5 bases). The CDR3 length is 15 residues. Germline V CDR1 and CDR2: SGDLS, YYNGEE. Trimming removed 2 bases from V and 2 bases from J, with 10 bases in between. The DNA of the CDR3 is TGTGCCAGCAGCGTTGTAGGACAAAACACCGGGGAGCTGTTTTTT. This sequence encodes CASSVVGQNTGELFF.

About this clone itself: Its ends do not fully match the called genes, so a read error is possible. This chain uses TRBV7-9 with TRBJ2-1; the match to TRBD2 covers 8 bases. Per germline, CDR1 SEHNR and CDR2 FQNEAQ (reference sequence). This CDR3 has 16 residues. CDR3 protein: CSSSLETGGPYNEQFF. The CDR3 DNA is TGTTCCAGCAGCTTAGAAACGGGGGGGCCCTACAATGAGCAGTTCTTC.

The chain employs TRBV11-3 and TRBJ1-1; D uncertain. This CDR3 spans 13 amino acids. Per the germline V gene, CDR1 is SGHNT and CDR2 is YENEEA. V was clipped by 3 bases and J by 1 base, with 6 bases between them. The CDR3 DNA reads TGTGCCAGCAGCTTGAGACAGAACACTGAAGCTTTCTTT. Its protein product is CASSLRQNTEAFF.

This rearrangement joins TRBV5-1 to TRBJ2-5, with TRBD2 identical over 7 bases. Germline assignment: CDR1 SGHRS and CDR2 YFSETQ. J lost 5 bases, V lost 4 bases, and 11 bases had no gene match. This CDR3 has 15 residues. CDR3 bases: TGCGCCAGCAGCCCCGAGCGGGGTGGACGGGAGACCCAGTACTTC. Protein product: CASSPERGGRETQYF.

CDR3 DNA: TGTGCCAGCAGCCCCTGGAACGTACGGGGGCTAGCGGGGAACAATGAGCAGTTCTTC. Translating it yields CASSPWNVRGLAGNNEQFF. V usage is TRBV7-6 and J usage is TRBJ2-1; TRBD2 matches 9 bases. The V gene end was trimmed by 5 bases and the J gene end by 5 bases; junction bases not matched to a gene: 19. The CDR3 has 19 amino acids. Germline V gene data show CDR1 as SGHVS and CDR2 as FNYEAQ.

The gene calls are TRBV7-9 and TRBJ2-3; 7 nucleotides align to TRBD2. The CDR3 has 17 residues. V lost 0 bases, J lost 2 bases, and 8 bases stayed unmatched. Per the germline V gene, CDR1 is SEHNR and CDR2 is FQNEAQ (reference sequence). DNA of the CDR3: TGTGCCAGCAGCTTAGCGCCTGCTAGCGGCTACACAGATACGCAGTATTTT. It codes for CASSLAPASGYTDTQYF.

The V and J genes are TRBV9 and TRBJ1-1; D gene unclear. The CDR3 has 13 residues. Trimming stripped 2 bases from V and 4 bases from J, with 9 bases between. Per the germline V gene, CDR1 is SGDLS and CDR2 is YYNGEE. CDR3 nucleotide sequence: TGTGCCAGCAGCGTCCCTAGCTCCACTGAAGCTTTCTTT. Protein product: CASSVPSSTEAFF. Filled out from reference TRBV9 and TRBJ1-1, the complete variable domain reads DSGVTQTPKHLITATGQRVTLRCSPRSGDLSVYWYQQSLDQGLQFLIQYYNGEERAKGNILERFSAQQFPDLHSELNLSSLELGDSALYFCASSVPSSTEAFFGQGTRLTVV.

The genes are TRBV18 and TRBJ1-3; D might be TRBD1 (6 bases). The CDR3 spans 14 residues. The V gene lost 6 bases and the J gene lost 3 bases, with 12 bases spanning the gap. From germline, CDR1 is KGHSH and CDR2 LQKENI. CDR3 coding DNA: TGTGCCAGCTCGCCGGGACACGTTGGAAACACCATATATTTT. Protein sequence: CASSPGHVGNTIYF.

The chain has TRBV4-3 and TRBJ2-1; D is ambiguous. Trimming stripped 4 bases from V and 4 bases from J, with 8 bases between. This CDR3 region has 13 residues. Germline V gene data show CDR1 as LGHNA and CDR2 as YSLEER. CDR3 sequence reads: CASSPGLYNEQFF. The CDR3 DNA is TGCGCCAGCAGCCCTGGGCTTTACAATGAGCAGTTCTTC.

V usage is TRBV4-1 and J usage is TRBJ1-1; no clear D. The CDR3 consists of 15 residues. In germline, CDR1 is MGHRA, CDR2 YSYEKL. V lost 1 base to trimming and J lost 0 bases, with 9 bases between them. The CDR3 is CASSQGRGMNTEAFF. As DNA, the CDR3 is TGCGCCAGCAGCCAAGGGCGAGGTATGAACACTGAAGCTTTCTTT.

The V call is TRBV6-5, the J call TRBJ1-1; TRBD1 is a possible D gene (6 bases). Trimming removed 7 bases from V and 0 bases from J, with 12 bases in between. CDR3 size: 14 residues. Germline V CDR1 and CDR2: MNHEY, SVGAGI. DNA of the CDR3: TGTGCCAGCAATGTAGGGACACTGAACACTGAAGCTTTCTTT. Protein product: CASNVGTLNTEAFF.

This clone is medium-sized within its sample. This chain connects TRBV10-1 to TRBJ1-1; the D is unclear. The germline V and J ends were trimmed by 8 bases and 6 bases, with 10 bases remaining between them. This CDR3 contains 11 residues. Per germline, CDR1 WNHNN and CDR2 SYGVQD (reference sequence). The chain's CDR3 is CASRKGAEAFF. The CDR3 DNA reads TGCGCCAGCCGTAAGGGAGCTGAAGCTTTCTTT.

The chain links TRBV27 to TRBJ2-3; D is uncertain. The CDR3 runs to 13 residues. V lost 4 bases and J 0 bases, leaving 5 bases between the germline ends. Germline V CDR1 and CDR2: MNHEY, SMNVEV (reference sequence). The CDR3 is CASSSKSTDTQYF. The CDR3, as DNA: TGTGCCAGCAGTTCAAAAAGCACAGATACGCAGTATTTT.

The chain links TRBV14 to TRBJ1-1, with a tentative D call TRBD1 (5 bases). V lost 0 bases to trimming and J lost 4 bases, with 15 bases between them. Germline V gives CDR1 SGHDN, CDR2 FVKESK. The CDR3 loop spans 16 amino acids. Written as DNA, the CDR3 is TGTGCCAGCAGCCAAGATACTTGGGGGGGAGGCACTGAAGCTTTCTTT. Amino acids: CASSQDTWGGGTEAFF.

The chain uses TRBV6-5 and TRBJ2-3; TRBD2 matches 7 bases. CDR1 is MNHEY and CDR2 is SVGAGI in the germline V gene. J gave up 6 bases and V 0 bases, and 9 bases lay outside the gene matches. The CDR3 consists of 16 residues. The CDR3 DNA is TGTGCCAGCAGTTACTCGAGGGTGGGAGGGCCGGATACGCAGTATTTT. This gives the protein CASSYSRVGGPDTQYF.

This clone was recorded a few times. The genes are TRBV28 and TRBJ1-2, with D uncertain. The length of the CDR3 is 14 residues. Per the germline V gene, CDR1 is MDHEN and CDR2 is SYDVKM. V gave up 4 bases and J gave up 0 bases, with 9 bases separating them. The CDR3 loop is CASSSLRTNYGYTF. In DNA form, the CDR3 reads TGTGCCAGCAGTTCCCTTAGAACTAACTATGGCTACACCTTC.

The rearrangement joins TRBV7-2 to TRBJ2-1, with 7 positions matching TRBD2. Germline V gives CDR1 SGHTA, CDR2 FQGNSA. This CDR3 has 17 residues. The V segment lost 3 bases and the J segment 1 base; nucleotides outside the gene matches: 9. CDR3: CASSFRRSSGSYNEQFF. CDR3 DNA: TGTGCCAGCAGCTTTCGGAGGTCTAGCGGTTCCTACAATGAGCAGTTCTTC.

This clone has a handful of counts. J is TRBJ2-7 and V is TRBV27; no clear D gene. The CDR3 extends over 15 amino acids. V gave up 6 bases and J gave up 1 base, with 16 bases separating them. Germline CDR1 reads MNHEY; CDR2 reads SMNVEV (reference sequence). CDR3 loop: CASSMIPSRSYEQYF. The DNA of the CDR3 is TGTGCCAGCAGCATGATCCCCTCGAGGTCCTACGAGCAGTACTTC.

The rearrangement links TRBV15 to TRBJ2-5; the D is unclear. Per germline, CDR1 LNHNV and CDR2 YYDKDF (reference sequence). This CDR3 is 14 amino acids long. Trimming pared 0 bases from V and 5 bases from J, leaving 10 bases between. Here the CDR3 reads CATSRDRHSETQYF. Here the CDR3 DNA reads TGTGCCACCAGCAGAGATCGCCACTCCGAGACCCAGTACTTC.

J is TRBJ2-5 and V is TRBV5-5; weak D call: TRBD2 (6 bases). CDR1 SGHKS and CDR2 YYEKEE come from the germline V gene (reference sequence). The CDR3 has 14 amino acids. V lost 4 bases to trimming and J lost 2 bases, with 12 bases between them. The CDR3 DNA follows: TGTGCCAGCAGCAAGGAGGGTCTACAAGAGACCCAGTACTTC. Its translation is CASSKEGLQETQYF.

This chain joins TRBV10-3 and TRBJ1-1; TRBD1 agrees at 7 bases. Germline trimming cut 4 bases from V and 5 bases from J; bases unmatched to any gene: 10. Germline V gene lookup returns CDR1 ENHRY and CDR2 SYGVKD. CDR3 length: 15 residues. CDR3 sequence: CAISGSSRGRTEAFF. CDR3 DNA sequence: TGTGCCATCAGTGGGAGCTCCAGGGGGAGGACTGAAGCTTTCTTT.

The chain is built from TRBV7-9 and TRBJ1-1, with no clear D. The CDR3 extends over 14 amino acids. The V gene's germline CDR1 is SEHNR and CDR2 FQNEAQ (reference sequence). The V and J ends lost 3 bases and 1 base respectively, with 9 bases between them. For the CDR3, the DNA is TGTGCCAGCAGCTTGATGAGAGAGAACACTGAAGCTTTCTTT. Translating gives CASSLMRENTEAFF.

CDR3 nucleotide sequence: TGTGCCAGCAGGAAGACAGGGGGCAATGGCTACACCTTC. It translates to CASRKTGGNGYTF. The rearrangement joins TRBV6-5 to TRBJ1-2; 10 nucleotides agree with TRBD1. Trimming removed 6 bases from V and 6 bases from J; junction bases left unmatched: 4. CDR1 and CDR2 from the germline V gene are MNHEY and SVGAGI. The CDR3 is 13 amino acids.

This clone turned up a few times. The chain is built from TRBV11-3 and TRBJ2-7; TRBD2 matches at 10 bases. V shed 2 bases, J shed 3 bases, and the junction held 10 bases outside the gene matches. The germline gives CDR1 SGHNT, CDR2 YENEEA. This CDR3 has 17 amino acids. The CDR3 loop is CASSLTYWTSGDYEQYF. The CDR3 DNA reads as TGTGCCAGCAGCTTAACGTATTGGACTAGCGGAGACTACGAGCAGTACTTC. Filled out from reference TRBV11-3 and TRBJ2-7, the complete variable domain reads EAGVVQSPRYKIIEKKQPVAFWCNPISGHNTLYWYLQNLGQGPELLIRYENEEAVDDSQLPKDRFSAERLKGVDSTLKIQPAELGDSAVYLCASSLTYWTSGDYEQYFGPGTRLTVT.

The rearrangement uses TRBV27 and TRBJ2-5; the match to TRBD2 covers 9 bases. This CDR3 spans 13 amino acids. The germline CDR1 and CDR2 sequences are MNHEY and SMNVEV (reference sequence). With V trimmed by 5 bases and J by 4 bases, 2 bases remained unmatched. This chain's CDR3 is CASSLLAGETQYF. The CDR3 nucleotides are TGTGCCAGCAGTCTACTAGCGGGAGAGACCCAGTACTTC.

The chain joins TRBV4-2 to TRBJ2-7; 7 positions match TRBD2. After removal of 0 bases from V and 5 bases from J, the junction contained 1 base not matched to a gene. From germline, CDR1 is LGHNA and CDR2 YNFKEQ. This CDR3 has 13 residues. CDR3 in amino acids: CASSQERGNEQYF. Here the CDR3 DNA reads TGTGCCAGCAGCCAAGAGCGGGGGAACGAGCAGTACTTC.

The chain recombines TRBV4-2 with TRBJ2-7, with TRBD2 matching over 11 bases. With V trimmed by 3 bases and J by 3 bases, 4 bases remained unmatched. Germline V gives CDR1 LGHNA, CDR2 YNFKEQ. The CDR3 consists of 15 residues. In nucleotides, the CDR3 is TGTGCCAGCAGCCACGGACTAGCGGGCAGCTACGAGCAGTACTTC. This codes for CASSHGLAGSYEQYF.

The CDR3 protein is CASSPLRDTEAFF. The CDR3 DNA sequence: TGTGCCAGCTCACCATTACGGGACACTGAAGCTTTCTTT. The V call is TRBV18, the J call TRBJ1-1; D gene ambiguous. The CDR3 spans 13 residues. Germline loops: CDR1 KGHSH, CDR2 LQKENI. V was shortened by 2 bases and J by 3 bases, with 7 bases between the two germline ends.

The chain joins TRBV25-1 to TRBJ1-2; 10 bases line up with TRBD1. The CDR3 has 14 residues. CDR1 MGHDK and CDR2 SYGVNS come from the germline V gene. V was pared by 3 bases and J by 8 bases, with 6 bases of the junction left unmatched. The DNA for the CDR3 is TGTGCCAGCAGTGAGACAGGGGGCGGATGGGGCTACACCTTC. This encodes CASSETGGGWGYTF.